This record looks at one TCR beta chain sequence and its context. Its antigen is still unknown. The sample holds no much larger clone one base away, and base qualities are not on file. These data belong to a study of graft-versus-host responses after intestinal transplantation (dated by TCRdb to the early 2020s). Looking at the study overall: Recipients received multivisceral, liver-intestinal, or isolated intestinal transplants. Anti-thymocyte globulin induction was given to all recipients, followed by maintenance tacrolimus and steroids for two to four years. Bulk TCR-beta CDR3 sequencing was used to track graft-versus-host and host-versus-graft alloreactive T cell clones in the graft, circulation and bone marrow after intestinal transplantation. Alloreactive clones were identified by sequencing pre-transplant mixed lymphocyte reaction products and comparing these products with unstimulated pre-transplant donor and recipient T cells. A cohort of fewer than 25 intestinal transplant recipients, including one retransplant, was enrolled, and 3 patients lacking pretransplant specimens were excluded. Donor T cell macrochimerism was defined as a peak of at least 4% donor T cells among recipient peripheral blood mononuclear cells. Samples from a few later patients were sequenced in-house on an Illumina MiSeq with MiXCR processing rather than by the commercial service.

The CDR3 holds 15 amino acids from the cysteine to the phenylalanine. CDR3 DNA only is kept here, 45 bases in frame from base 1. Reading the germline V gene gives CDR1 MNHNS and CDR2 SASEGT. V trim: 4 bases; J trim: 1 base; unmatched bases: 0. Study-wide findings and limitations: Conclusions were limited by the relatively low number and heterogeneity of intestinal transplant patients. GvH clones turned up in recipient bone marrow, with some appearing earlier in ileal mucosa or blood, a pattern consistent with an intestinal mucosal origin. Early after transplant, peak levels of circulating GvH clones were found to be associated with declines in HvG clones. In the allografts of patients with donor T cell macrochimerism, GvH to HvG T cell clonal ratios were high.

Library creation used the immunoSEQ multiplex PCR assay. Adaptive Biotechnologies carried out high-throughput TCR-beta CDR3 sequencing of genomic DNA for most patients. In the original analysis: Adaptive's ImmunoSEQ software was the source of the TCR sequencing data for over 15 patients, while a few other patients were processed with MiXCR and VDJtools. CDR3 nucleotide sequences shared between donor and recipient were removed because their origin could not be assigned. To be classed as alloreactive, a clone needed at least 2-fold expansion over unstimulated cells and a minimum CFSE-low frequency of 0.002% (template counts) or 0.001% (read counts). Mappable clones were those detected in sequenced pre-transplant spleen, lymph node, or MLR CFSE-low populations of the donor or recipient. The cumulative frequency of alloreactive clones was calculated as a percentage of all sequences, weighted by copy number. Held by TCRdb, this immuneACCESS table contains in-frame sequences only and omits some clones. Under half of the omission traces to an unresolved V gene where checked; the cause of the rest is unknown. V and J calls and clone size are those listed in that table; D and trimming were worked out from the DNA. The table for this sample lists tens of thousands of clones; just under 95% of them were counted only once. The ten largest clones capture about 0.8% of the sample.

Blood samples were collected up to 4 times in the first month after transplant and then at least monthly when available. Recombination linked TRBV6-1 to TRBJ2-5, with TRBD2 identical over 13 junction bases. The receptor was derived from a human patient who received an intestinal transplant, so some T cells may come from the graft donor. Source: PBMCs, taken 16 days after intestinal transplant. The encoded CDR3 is CASSGLAGGQETQYF. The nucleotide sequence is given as TGTGCCAGCAGTGGACTAGCGGGAGGCCAAGAGACCCAGTACTTC.